Each of the 21 T cell receptor beta chains below was sequenced from the same sample in a study of blood T cells in healthy people across ages. Through a sample-barcoded 5' primer and a J-beta primer mix, a second PCR was run for roughly 7 to 12 cycles. TCRdb used MiXCR to reprocess the 5' RACE reads, holding one entry per CDR3 protein. The data show about 1,800,000 distinct CDR3 sequences, with 28% seen just once and 7% to 9% held by the top ten. The sequenced sample consisted of blood. These receptor sequences come from a woman between 25 and 40 years old in good health.

There are a few counts of this clonotype. The chain couples TRBV3-1 to TRBJ2-7, with 8 nucleotides matching TRBD2. Trimming cost V 6 bases and J 2 bases; bases outside gene matches: 15. CDR3 size: 17 residues. Germline assignment: CDR1 LGHDT and CDR2 YNNKEL (reference sequence). The CDR3 DNA sequence: TGTGCCAGCAGTCTCGGGAGGGGACCCCAAATCCCCTACGAGCAGTACTTC. It specifies CASSLGRGPQIPYEQYF.

This clonotype was detected a few times. The CDR3 bases are TGTGCCATCAGTTACGATACAGGCACAGATACGCAGTATTTT. Translating gives CAISYDTGTDTQYF. The chain carries TRBV10-3 and TRBJ2-3; no firm D call. The V gene lost 5 bases and the J gene lost 1 base, with 10 bases spanning the gap. This CDR3 is 14 amino acids long. The germline V gene encodes CDR1 ENHRY and CDR2 SYGVKD.

The sample holds many counts of this clonotype. The chain links TRBV7-2 to TRBJ2-1; D is ambiguous. The CDR3 consists of 13 residues. The V end was cut by 6 bases, the J end by 6 bases, with 12 bases between. Germline loops: CDR1 SGHTA, CDR2 FQGNSA. The CDR3 reads CASSLVGSNEQFF. The DNA for the CDR3 is TGTGCCAGCAGTCTCGTAGGATCCAATGAGCAGTTCTTC. Filled out from reference TRBV7-2 and TRBJ2-1, the complete variable domain reads GAGVSQSPSNKVTEKGKDVELRCDPISGHTALYWYRQSLGQGLEFLIYFQGNSAPDKSGLPSDRFSAERTGGSVSTLTIQRTQQEDSAVYLCASSLVGSNEQFFGPGTRLTVL.

This clonotype was counted between two and nine times. One junction end disagrees with the germline gene, perhaps due to a read error. V is TRBV3-1 and J is TRBJ2-6; either TRBD1 or TRBD2 may fit D (5 bases each). Germline V gene data show CDR1 as LGHDT and CDR2 as YNNKEL (reference sequence). The CDR3 spans 19 residues. DNA for the CDR3: TGTGCCAGCAGCCAAGTAAGCGGAGGACGGCTCTCTGGGGCCGACGTCCTGACTTTC. It translates to CASSQVSGGRLSGADVLTF.

In its sample, this clonotype was seen a few times. The rearrangement links TRBV5-1 to TRBJ1-2, with 7 bases identical to TRBD1. V trimming: 0 bases; J trimming: 6 bases; junction bases outside the gene matches: 8. CDR1 SGHRS and CDR2 YFSETQ come from the germline V gene. CDR3 length equals 15 residues. The CDR3 DNA sequence: TGCGCCAGCAGCTTGGCGGCAGGGGGACCGGATGGCTACACCTTC. This sequence encodes CASSLAAGGPDGYTF.

The rearrangement uses TRBV9 and TRBJ2-3; 13 bases fit TRBD2. The CDR3 has 16 amino acids. The V gene end was trimmed by 7 bases and the J gene end by 5 bases; junction bases not matched to a gene: 10. Germline CDR1 reads SGDLS; CDR2 reads YYNGEE. CDR3 sequence: CASAPRLAGGGDTQYF. The DNA for the CDR3 is TGTGCCAGCGCCCCGAGACTAGCGGGAGGCGGAGATACGCAGTATTTT.

This clonotype was picked up a small number of times. One base away lies a much larger clone, so this may be a sequencing read error. The genes are TRBV6-6 and TRBJ1-4, with a tentative D call TRBD1 (5 bases). CDR3 length equals 11 residues. CDR1 and CDR2 from the germline V gene are MNHNY and SVGAGI (reference sequence). This chain's CDR3 is CAGSWGEKLFF. Here the CDR3 DNA reads TGTGCCGGCAGTTGGGGGGAAAAACTGTTTTTT.

The chain uses TRBV2 and TRBJ2-1; tentatively, D is TRBD2 (5 bases). From germline, CDR1 is SNHLY and CDR2 FYNNEI. CDR3 length equals 14 residues. V was trimmed by 7 bases and J by 3 bases, leaving 13 bases between them. In nucleotides, the CDR3 is TGTGCCAGCAAAGACGGACTTCTCTACAATGAGCAGTTCTTC. Translated, it gives CASKDGLLYNEQFF. Together with reference TRBV2 and TRBJ2-1, the CDR3 gives the full variable domain: EPEVTQTPSHQVTQMGQEVILRCVPISNHLYFYWYRQILGQKVEFLVSFYNNEISEKSEIFDDQFSVERPDGSNFTLKIRSTKLEDSAMYFCASKDGLLYNEQFFGPGTRLTVL.

This clonotype was picked up many times. This chain uses TRBV7-2 with TRBJ2-6; possible D gene TRBD1, 6 bases. CDR1 SGHTA and CDR2 FQGNSA come from the germline V gene. Between the trimmed V and J ends, which lost 4 bases and 4 bases, there was a span of 14 bases. The CDR3 is 16 residues long. The CDR3 spells CASSSIRTVGANVLTF. In DNA form, the CDR3 reads TGTGCCAGCAGCTCGATTAGGACAGTCGGGGCCAACGTCCTGACTTTC. The variable domain in full, completed from reference TRBV7-2 and TRBJ2-6, reads GAGVSQSPSNKVTEKGKDVELRCDPISGHTALYWYRQSLGQGLEFLIYFQGNSAPDKSGLPSDRFSAERTGGSVSTLTIQRTQQEDSAVYLCASSSIRTVGANVLTFGAGSRLTVL.

This clonotype showed up many times. This rearrangement joins TRBV4-1 to TRBJ2-7; 7 bases fit TRBD2. Germline trimming cut 6 bases from V and 4 bases from J; bases unmatched to any gene: 9. The CDR3 covers 14 residues. The germline V gene has CDR1 MGHRA and CDR2 YSYEKL. The CDR3 protein is CASSRPGGGYEQYF. In nucleotides, the CDR3 is TGCGCCAGCAGTCGTCCGGGGGGAGGGTACGAGCAGTACTTC.

With respect to this clonotype: This may come from a read error, since a much larger clone is one base off. This chain links TRBV20-1 with TRBJ2-1, with TRBD2 matching over 7 bases. V lost 6 bases and J lost 3; bases outside the gene matches: 11. Germline assignment: CDR1 DFQATT and CDR2 SNEGSKA (reference sequence). The CDR3 loop spans 15 amino acids. CDR3 coding DNA: TGCAGTGCCAACGGCTTAGGGACTAACTACAATGAGCAGTTCTTC. Its translation: CSANGLGTNYNEQFF.

This chain links TRBV15 with TRBJ2-7; D is uncertain. Germline CDR1 reads LNHNV; CDR2 reads YYDKDF (reference sequence). CDR3 length: 15 amino acids. V dropped 1 base and J dropped 0 bases, with 10 bases sitting between them. The CDR3 here is CATSRGRRSSYEQYF. The CDR3 DNA reads TGTGCCACCAGCAGAGGCAGGCGGAGCTCCTACGAGCAGTACTTC.

V gene TRBV4-1 combines with J gene TRBJ2-7; D is possibly TRBD2 (6 bases). The V gene lost 8 bases and the J gene lost 5 bases, with 10 bases spanning the gap. The CDR3 runs 11 residues. From germline, CDR1 is MGHRA and CDR2 YSYEKL. The CDR3 DNA is TGCGCCAGCCGCCGGGGGAACGAGCAGTACTTC. Translated, it gives CASRRGNEQYF.

This clonotype showed up many times. The chain is built from TRBV7-2 and TRBJ1-2; D not certain. V was cut by 2 bases and J by 7 bases, with 8 bases left in between. Germline CDR1 SGHTA, CDR2 FQGNSA. The length of the CDR3 is 12 residues. The CDR3 DNA reads as TGTGCCAGCAGCTTAACCTGGGGTGGCTACACCTTC. Protein product: CASSLTWGGYTF.

This clonotype was recorded a few times. The chain couples TRBV6-6 to TRBJ2-7, with 7 positions matching TRBD1. The length of the CDR3 is 15 residues. Germline V gene data show CDR1 as MNHNY and CDR2 as SVGAGI (reference sequence). V shed 0 bases and J 6 bases; nucleotides not matched to a gene: 8. The CDR3 DNA reads TGTGCCAGCAGTTACTCGACCAGGACAGGCAGCGAGCAGTACTTC. As protein: CASSYSTRTGSEQYF.

The rearrangement links TRBV7-9 to TRBJ1-6, with no clear D. The germline V gene has CDR1 SEHNR and CDR2 FQNEAQ (reference sequence). V was trimmed by 5 bases and J by 10 bases, leaving 18 bases between them. This CDR3 spans 15 amino acids. In DNA, the CDR3 is TGTGCCAGCAGCGCCCCGGGCCCCGTGGGGTCACCCCTCCACTTT. It codes for CASSAPGPVGSPLHF.

Details on this clonotype: An end of the junction does not agree with germline; a read error may underlie this. The rearrangement joins TRBV20-1 to TRBJ2-3, with TRBD2 matching over 10 bases. The CDR3 covers 15 residues. Germline V gives CDR1 DFQATT, CDR2 SNEGSKA (reference sequence). This chain's CDR3 is CSAYSAGGNTVTQYF. Written as DNA, the CDR3 is TGCAGTGCTTATTCAGCGGGGGGGAACACAGTTACGCAGTATTTT.

The chain carries TRBV4-1 and TRBJ2-7, with 8 positions matching TRBD1. V was pared by 5 bases and J by 7 bases, with 19 bases of the junction left unmatched. CDR1 and CDR2 from the germline V gene are MGHRA and YSYEKL. This CDR3 is built from 17 residues. DNA for the CDR3: TGCGCCAGCAGCACTCGGGACAGGTTAGCCTCGGGAAGGGAGCAGTACTTC. This gives the protein CASSTRDRLASGREQYF.

This clonotype was observed a single time. CDR3 region: CASSSWDTNTEAFF. In DNA form, the CDR3 reads TGTGCCAGCAGCTCCTGGGACACGAACACTGAAGCTTTCTTT. The chain couples TRBV7-9 to TRBJ1-1; a possible D gene is TRBD1 (6 bases). CDR3 size: 14 residues. The V end was cut by 4 bases, the J end by 1 base, with 10 bases between. Germline-derived CDR1 and CDR2 are SEHNR and FQNEAQ (reference sequence). The variable domain in full, completed from reference TRBV7-9 and TRBJ1-1, reads DTGVSQNPRHKITKRGQNVTFRCDPISEHNRLYWYRQTLGQGPEFLTYFQNEAQLEKSRLLSDRFSAERPKGSFSTLEIQRTEQGDSAMYLCASSSWDTNTEAFFGQGTRLTVV.

This clonotype was recorded at least ten times. The rearrangement joins TRBV6-5 to TRBJ2-5; 7 bases fit TRBD1. Trimming at V came to 0 bases and at J to 5 bases, leaving 3 bases not matched to a gene. In germline, CDR1 is MNHEY, CDR2 SVGAGI. CDR3 size: 14 residues. CDR3 DNA: TGTGCCAGCAGTTACTCGGCCAGGGGGGAGACCCAGTACTTC. Protein product: CASSYSARGETQYF.

The chain uses TRBV10-3 and TRBJ2-2; D gene uncertain. Looked up from germline, CDR1 is ENHRY and CDR2 is SYGVKD. This CDR3 comprises 14 residues. V lost 6 bases to trimming and J lost 5 bases, with 13 bases between them. The DNA of the CDR3 is TGTGCCATCAGAGGTACAGAAACAACCGGGGAGCTGTTTTTT. It translates to CAIRGTETTGELFF.